Shown below are 14 T cell receptor beta chains from a single sample sequenced in a study of blood T cell repertoires in COVID-19. The assay was immunoSEQ multiplex PCR, and TCRdb's table has in-frame clones only and misses some. The sample has 300,000 to 350,000 clones; under 90% are singletons. Material for sequencing was peripheral blood. The source of these receptors is a woman aged 30 to 39 with COVID-19, enrolled during active disease.

V is TRBV30 and J is TRBJ1-2, with 7 positions matching TRBD1. Germline assignment: CDR1 GTSNPN and CDR2 SVGIG (reference sequence). J was trimmed by 0 bases and V by 0 bases; bases with no gene match: 4. The length of the CDR3 is 15 residues. CDR3 protein: CAWSVRQGTNYGYTF. The CDR3 nucleotides are TGTGCCTGGAGTGTACGACAGGGAACTAACTATGGCTACACCTTC.

The gene calls are TRBV5-5 and TRBJ1-1, with TRBD1 as a possible D gene (5 bases). Germline values: CDR1 SGHKS, CDR2 YYEKEE (reference sequence). V was clipped by 2 bases and J by 3 bases, with 20 bases between them. The length of the CDR3 is 17 residues. CDR3 sequence: CASSLGGHRTGYTEAFF. CDR3 sequence (DNA): TGTGCCAGCAGCTTAGGTGGTCACAGGACCGGATACACTGAAGCTTTCTTT.

The rearrangement links TRBV7-6 to TRBJ2-2; no definite D call. V lost 2 bases to trimming and J lost 4 bases, with 14 bases between them. This CDR3 spans 16 amino acids. Germline V gene lookup returns CDR1 SGHVS and CDR2 FNYEAQ. CDR3 sequence reads: CASSLKNIQRTGELFF. CDR3 DNA sequence: TGTGCCAGCAGCTTAAAAAACATTCAACGCACCGGGGAGCTGTTTTTT.

The chain links TRBV5-1 to TRBJ2-1; 7 bases match TRBD2. CDR3 length: 14 residues. Germline V gene data show CDR1 as SGHRS and CDR2 as YFSETQ. Germline trimming cut 1 base from V and 7 bases from J; bases unmatched to any gene: 5. The DNA of the CDR3 is TGCGCCAGCAGCTTGTTCCAAGCGGGGAATGAGCAGTTCTTC. Translating gives CASSLFQAGNEQFF.

In DNA form, the CDR3 reads TGTGCCAGCAGCTTCCGGGACATCCAAGAGACCCAGTACTTC. Protein product: CASSFRDIQETQYF. The rearrangement joins TRBV7-9 to TRBJ2-5; D might be TRBD1 (6 bases). Germline V gene lookup returns CDR1 SEHNR and CDR2 FQNEAQ (reference sequence). V gave up 3 bases and J gave up 1 base, with 9 bases separating them. This CDR3 region has 14 residues.

Only one count was recorded for this clone. The chain employs TRBV27 and TRBJ1-2, with D possibly matching TRBD1 (6 bases). The V end was cut by 7 bases, the J end by 4 bases, with 13 bases between. Germline V gene data show CDR1 as MNHEY and CDR2 as SMNVEV (reference sequence). The CDR3 runs to 13 residues. The CDR3 region is CASKDPGAYGYTF. CDR3 nucleotides: TGTGCCAGCAAAGACCCAGGGGCCTATGGCTACACCTTC.

The rearrangement joins TRBV4-1 to TRBJ1-2; tentatively, D is TRBD1 (6 bases). CDR3 length: 14 amino acids. Germline V gene data show CDR1 as MGHRA and CDR2 as YSYEKL. V lost 3 bases and J 3 bases, leaving 11 bases between the germline ends. CDR3 in amino acids: CASSQETGYYGYTF. CDR3 bases: TGCGCCAGCAGCCAGGAGACAGGATACTATGGCTACACCTTC.

This chain uses TRBV6-5 with TRBJ1-1; 11 bases align to TRBD1. Germline values: CDR1 MNHEY, CDR2 SVGAGI. Trimming cost V 9 bases and J 6 bases; bases outside gene matches: 6. The CDR3 sequence is 13 residues long. CDR3 in DNA: TGTGCCAGTCAAAGGACAGGGGGCTCTGAAGCTTTCTTT. This translates into CASQRTGGSEAFF.

This chain connects TRBV5-1 to TRBJ2-2; tentatively, D is TRBD1 (6 bases). CDR3 length equals 20 residues. Trimming took 0 bases from V and 6 from J, leaving 27 bases between them. Germline CDR1 reads SGHRS; CDR2 reads YFSETQ. The CDR3 sequence: CASSLGLGTYLLSSPGELFF. The CDR3 DNA is TGCGCCAGCAGCTTGGGACTTGGGACATATCTCCTTTCGAGCCCCGGGGAGCTGTTTTTT.

This rearrangement joins TRBV5-4 to TRBJ1-1; tentative D call: TRBD1 (5 bases). The CDR3 is 14 residues long. Germline values: CDR1 SGHNT, CDR2 YYREEE (reference sequence). Trimming pared 2 bases from V and 2 bases from J, leaving 10 bases between. This chain's CDR3 is CASSFQQVNTEAFF. The DNA of the CDR3 is TGTGCCAGCAGCTTTCAACAGGTTAACACTGAAGCTTTCTTT.

This chain uses TRBV19 with TRBJ2-4; 7 bases line up with TRBD1. The CDR3 has 18 residues. The germline V gene has CDR1 LNHDA and CDR2 SQIVND (reference sequence). V shed 2 bases, J shed 0 bases, and the junction held 10 bases outside the gene matches. The CDR3 coding sequence is TGTGCCAGTAGTATATCGAGGGGGACAGAGATAGCCAAAAACATTCAGTACTTC. Protein: CASSISRGTEIAKNIQYF.

The chain recombines TRBV3-1 (or the pseudogene TRBV3-2) with TRBJ2-5; TRBD2 aligns across 10 bases. CDR1 and CDR2 from the germline V gene are LGHDT and YNNKEL (reference sequence). V lost 4 bases to trimming and J lost 0 bases; unmatched junction nucleotides: 5. This CDR3 has 16 amino acids. The DNA of the CDR3 is TGTGCCAGCAGCCCTCGAGCGGGAGGGTACCAAGAGACCCAGTACTTC. Protein product: CASSPRAGGYQETQYF.

The gene calls are TRBV14 and TRBJ1-1; 10 bases match TRBD1. The germline CDR1 and CDR2 sequences are SGHDN and FVKESK. Losses at the gene ends were 5 bases for V and 1 base for J; bases not matched to a gene: 4. CDR3 length: 15 residues. As DNA, the CDR3 is TGTGCCAGCAGCGACAGGGGGCCAGGGAACACTGAAGCTTTCTTT. Protein sequence: CASSDRGPGNTEAFF. The whole variable domain, filled in from reference TRBV14 and TRBJ1-1, reads EAGVTQFPSHSVIEKGQTVTLRCDPISGHDNLYWYRRVMGKEIKFLLHFVKESKQDESGMPNNRFLAERTGGTYSTLKVQPAELEDSGVYFCASSDRGPGNTEAFFGQGTRLTVV.

The chain uses TRBV6-5 and TRBJ1-4; D is undetermined. Germline V gene data show CDR1 as MNHEY and CDR2 as SVGAGI. V lost 6 bases, J lost 4 bases, and 12 bases lay in between. The CDR3 is 14 amino acids. CDR3 coding DNA: TGTGCCAGCAGCGGTAACAGCCTTAATGAAAAACTGTTTTTT. Its protein product is CASSGNSLNEKLFF.